This paragraph reports one T cell receptor (beta chain). The antigen remains undetermined. Quantitative molecular-barcoded 5'-RACE generated the TCR beta libraries. Via MiXCR, TCRdb re-called the 5' RACE reads, giving one row per CDR3 protein. The sample lists roughly 140,000 distinct CDR3 sequences; roughly 44% were seen once. The record originates from a study of CD8 T cells in ankylosing spondylitis. The germline CDR1 and CDR2 sequences are MNHNS and SASEGT. The CDR3 runs 19 residues. Trimming stripped 1 base from V and 1 base from J, with 20 bases between. The study's findings and limits: Several highly homologous variants made up a TCR beta motif, and this motif appeared characteristic of ankylosing spondylitis blood. A number of the motif variants had already been described in reactive arthritis synovial fluid and blood. Matched ankylosing spondylitis synovial fluid reportedly contained a significantly enriched population of disease-linked clones.

Source material: synovial fluid, either unsorted or a sorted T cell fraction (not recorded which). This sequence was found in a male donor with ankylosing spondylitis. This chain connects TRBV6-1 to TRBJ1-3, with D maybe TRBD1 (5 bases). CDR3 sequence: CASSEDGVGAASSGNTIYF. The CDR3 coding sequence is TGTGCCAGCAGTGAAGATGGAGTAGGGGCAGCTTCTTCTGGAAACACCATATATTTT.